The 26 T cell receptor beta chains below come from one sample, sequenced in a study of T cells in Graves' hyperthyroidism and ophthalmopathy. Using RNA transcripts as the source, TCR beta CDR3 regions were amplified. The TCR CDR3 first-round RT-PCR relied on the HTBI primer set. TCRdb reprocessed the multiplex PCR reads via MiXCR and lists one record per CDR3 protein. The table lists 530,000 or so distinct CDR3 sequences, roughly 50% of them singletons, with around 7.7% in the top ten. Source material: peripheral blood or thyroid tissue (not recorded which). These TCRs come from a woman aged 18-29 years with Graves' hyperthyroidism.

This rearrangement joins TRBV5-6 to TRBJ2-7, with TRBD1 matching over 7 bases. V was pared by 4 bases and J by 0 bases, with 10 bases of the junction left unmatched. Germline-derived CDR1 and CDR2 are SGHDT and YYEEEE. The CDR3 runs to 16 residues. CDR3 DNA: TGTGCCAGCAGCAGCAACGACAGGGCGCTCTCCTACGAGCAGTACTTC. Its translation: CASSSNDRALSYEQYF.

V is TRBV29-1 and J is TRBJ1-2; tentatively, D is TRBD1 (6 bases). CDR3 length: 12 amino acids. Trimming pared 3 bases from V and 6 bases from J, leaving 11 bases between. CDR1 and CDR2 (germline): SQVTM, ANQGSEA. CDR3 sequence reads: CSVEDRGHGYTF. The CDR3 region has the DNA TGCAGCGTTGAGGACAGAGGTCATGGCTACACCTTC.

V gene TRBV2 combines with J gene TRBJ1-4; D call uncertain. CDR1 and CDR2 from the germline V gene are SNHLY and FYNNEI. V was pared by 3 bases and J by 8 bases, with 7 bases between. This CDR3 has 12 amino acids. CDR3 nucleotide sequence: TGTGCCAGCAGTGAGAGTCGGGAAAAACTGTTTTTT. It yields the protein CASSESREKLFF.

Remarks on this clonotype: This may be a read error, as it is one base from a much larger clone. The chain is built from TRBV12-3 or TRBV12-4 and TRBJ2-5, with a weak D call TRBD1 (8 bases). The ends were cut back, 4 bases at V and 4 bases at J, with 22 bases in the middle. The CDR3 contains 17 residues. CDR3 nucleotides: TGTGCCAGCAGTTACCCCCGACAGGGGTGGGGGGGAGAGACCCAGTACTTC. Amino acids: CASSYPRQGWGGETQYF.

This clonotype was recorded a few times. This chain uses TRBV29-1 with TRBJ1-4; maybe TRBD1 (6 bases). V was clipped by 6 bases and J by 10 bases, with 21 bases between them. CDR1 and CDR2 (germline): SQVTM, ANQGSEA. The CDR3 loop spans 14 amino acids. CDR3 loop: CSVWDNKESGKLFF. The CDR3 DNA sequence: TGCAGCGTCTGGGACAATAAGGAAAGTGGAAAACTGTTTTTT.

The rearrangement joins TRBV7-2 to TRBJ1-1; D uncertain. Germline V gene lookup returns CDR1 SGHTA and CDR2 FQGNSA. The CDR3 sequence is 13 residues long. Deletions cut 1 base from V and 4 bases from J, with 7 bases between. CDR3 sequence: CASSLGRVTEAFF. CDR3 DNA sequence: TGTGCCAGCAGCTTAGGTAGGGTCACTGAAGCTTTCTTT.

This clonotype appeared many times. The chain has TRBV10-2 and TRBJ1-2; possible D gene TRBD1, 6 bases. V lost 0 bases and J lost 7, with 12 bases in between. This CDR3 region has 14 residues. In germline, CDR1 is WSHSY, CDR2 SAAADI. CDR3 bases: TGCGCCAGCAGTGAGTCGGTGGGGGCTGGTGGCTACACCTTC. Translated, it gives CASSESVGAGGYTF.

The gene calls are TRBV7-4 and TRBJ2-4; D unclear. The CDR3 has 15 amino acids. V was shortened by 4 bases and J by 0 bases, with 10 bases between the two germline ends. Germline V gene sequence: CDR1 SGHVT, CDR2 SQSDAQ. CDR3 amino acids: CASSSLVLAKNIQYF. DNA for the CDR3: TGTGCCAGCAGCTCGTTGGTATTAGCCAAAAACATTCAGTACTTC.

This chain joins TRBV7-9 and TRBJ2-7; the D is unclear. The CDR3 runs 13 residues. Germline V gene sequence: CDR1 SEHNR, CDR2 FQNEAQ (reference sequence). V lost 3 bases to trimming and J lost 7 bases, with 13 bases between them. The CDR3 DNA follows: TGTGCCAGCAGCTTCGTGCAGCCCGGGGAGCAGTACTTC. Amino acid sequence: CASSFVQPGEQYF.

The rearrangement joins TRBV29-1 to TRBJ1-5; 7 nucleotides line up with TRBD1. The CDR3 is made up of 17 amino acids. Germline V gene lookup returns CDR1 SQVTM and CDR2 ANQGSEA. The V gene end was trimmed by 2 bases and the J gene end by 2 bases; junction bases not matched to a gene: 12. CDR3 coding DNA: TGCAGCGTTGAATCCCGGGACAGTGTATTCGGCAATCAGCCCCAGCATTTT. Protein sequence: CSVESRDSVFGNQPQHF.

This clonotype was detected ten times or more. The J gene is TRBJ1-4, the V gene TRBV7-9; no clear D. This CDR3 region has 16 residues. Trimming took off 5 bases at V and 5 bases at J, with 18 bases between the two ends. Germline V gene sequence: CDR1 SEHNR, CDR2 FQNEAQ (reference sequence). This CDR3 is CASSRFTTAQNEKLFF. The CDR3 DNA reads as TGTGCCAGCAGCCGCTTTACCACGGCCCAAAATGAAAAACTGTTTTTT.

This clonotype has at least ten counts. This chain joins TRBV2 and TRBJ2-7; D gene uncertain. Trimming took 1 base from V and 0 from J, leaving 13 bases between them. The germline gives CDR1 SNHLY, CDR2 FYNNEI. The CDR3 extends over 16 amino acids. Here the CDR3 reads CASSEVTSSSSYEQYF. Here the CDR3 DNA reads TGTGCCAGCAGTGAAGTAACATCCTCGAGCTCCTACGAGCAGTACTTC.

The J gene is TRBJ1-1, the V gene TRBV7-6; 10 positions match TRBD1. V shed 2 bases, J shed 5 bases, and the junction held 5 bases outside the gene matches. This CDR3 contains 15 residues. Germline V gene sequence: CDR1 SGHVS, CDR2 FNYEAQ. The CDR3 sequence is CASSLTGQGWTEAFF. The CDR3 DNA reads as TGTGCCAGCAGCTTAACGGGACAGGGGTGGACTGAAGCTTTCTTT.

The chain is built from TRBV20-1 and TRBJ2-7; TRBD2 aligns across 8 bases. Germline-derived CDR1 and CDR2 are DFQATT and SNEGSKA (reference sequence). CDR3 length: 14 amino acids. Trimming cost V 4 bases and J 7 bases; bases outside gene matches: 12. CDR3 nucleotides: TGCAGTGCTAAAACTAGCGGAGACACCGGGGAGCAGTACTTC. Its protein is CSAKTSGDTGEQYF.

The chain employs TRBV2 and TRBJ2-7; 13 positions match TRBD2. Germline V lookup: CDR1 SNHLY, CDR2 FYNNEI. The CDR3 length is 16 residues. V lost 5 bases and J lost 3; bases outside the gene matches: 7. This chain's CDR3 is CASSYLTSGRCYEQYF. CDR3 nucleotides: TGTGCCAGCAGTTACCTGACTAGCGGGAGGTGCTACGAGCAGTACTTC. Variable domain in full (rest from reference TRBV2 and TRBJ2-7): EPEVTQTPSHQVTQMGQEVILRCVPISNHLYFYWYRQILGQKVEFLVSFYNNEISEKSEIFDDQFSVERPDGSNFTLKIRSTKLEDSAMYFCASSYLTSGRCYEQYFGPGTRLTVT.

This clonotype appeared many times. The CDR3 protein is CASSLGVSGQGEKLFF. CDR3 nucleotides: TGTGCCAGCAGCTTAGGAGTCTCGGGCCAGGGTGAAAAACTGTTTTTT. V is TRBV7-2 and J is TRBJ1-4; D may be TRBD1 (5 bases). Trimming cost V 1 base and J 7 bases, with 16 bases left between them. Germline V gene sequence: CDR1 SGHTA, CDR2 FQGNSA. The CDR3 runs to 16 residues.

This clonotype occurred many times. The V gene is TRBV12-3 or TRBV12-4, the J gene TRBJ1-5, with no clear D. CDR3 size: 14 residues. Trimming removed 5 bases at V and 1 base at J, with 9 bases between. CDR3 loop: CASSPHESNQPQHF. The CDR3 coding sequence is TGTGCCAGCAGTCCCCATGAGAGCAATCAGCCCCAGCATTTT.

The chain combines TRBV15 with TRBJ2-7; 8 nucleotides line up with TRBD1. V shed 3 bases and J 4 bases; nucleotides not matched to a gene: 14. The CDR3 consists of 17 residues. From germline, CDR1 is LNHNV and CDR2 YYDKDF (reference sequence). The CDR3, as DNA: TGTGCCACCAGCAGCCCTTCCGGGACAGGCAAAGGATACGAGCAGTACTTC. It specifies CATSSPSGTGKGYEQYF.

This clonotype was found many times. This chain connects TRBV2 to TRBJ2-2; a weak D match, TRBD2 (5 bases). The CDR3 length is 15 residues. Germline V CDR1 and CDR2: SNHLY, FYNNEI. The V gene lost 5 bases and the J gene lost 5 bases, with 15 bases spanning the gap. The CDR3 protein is CASSSNGERTGELFF. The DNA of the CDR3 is TGTGCCAGCAGTTCTAACGGAGAGCGGACCGGGGAGCTGTTTTTT.

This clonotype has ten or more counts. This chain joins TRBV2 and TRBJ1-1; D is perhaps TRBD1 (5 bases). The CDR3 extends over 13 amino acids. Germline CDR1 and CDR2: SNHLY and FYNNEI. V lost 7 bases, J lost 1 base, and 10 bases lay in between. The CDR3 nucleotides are TGTGCCAGCACCTCCGACAGGAACACTGAAGCTTTCTTT. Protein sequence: CASTSDRNTEAFF.

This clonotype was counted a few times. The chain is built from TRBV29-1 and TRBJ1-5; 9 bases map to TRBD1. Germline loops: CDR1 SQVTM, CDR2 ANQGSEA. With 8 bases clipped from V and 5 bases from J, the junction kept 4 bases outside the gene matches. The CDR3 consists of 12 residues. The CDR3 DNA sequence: TGCAGCTTGGGACAGGGCGATCAGCCCCAGCATTTT. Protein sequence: CSLGQGDQPQHF.

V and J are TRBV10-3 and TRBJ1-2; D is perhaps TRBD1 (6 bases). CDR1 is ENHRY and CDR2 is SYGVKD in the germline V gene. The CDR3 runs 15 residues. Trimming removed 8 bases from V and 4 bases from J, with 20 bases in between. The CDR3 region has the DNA TGTGCCATCGCGAGGTCGGGGGCCCTAGGCTATGGCTACACCTTC. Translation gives CAIARSGALGYGYTF.

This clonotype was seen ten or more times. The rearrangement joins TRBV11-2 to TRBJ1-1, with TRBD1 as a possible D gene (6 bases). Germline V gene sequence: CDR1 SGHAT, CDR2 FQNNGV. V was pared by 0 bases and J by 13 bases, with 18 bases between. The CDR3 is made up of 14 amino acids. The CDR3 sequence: CASSLDTGGGLGFF. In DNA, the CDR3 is TGTGCCAGCAGCTTAGATACCGGTGGGGGGCTTGGTTTCTTT.

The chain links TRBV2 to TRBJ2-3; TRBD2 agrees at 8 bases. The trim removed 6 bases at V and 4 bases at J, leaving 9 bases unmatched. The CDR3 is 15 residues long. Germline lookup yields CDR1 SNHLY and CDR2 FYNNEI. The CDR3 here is CASRDTGTRSDTQYF. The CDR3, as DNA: TGTGCCAGCAGGGATACCGGGACTAGATCAGATACGCAGTATTTT.

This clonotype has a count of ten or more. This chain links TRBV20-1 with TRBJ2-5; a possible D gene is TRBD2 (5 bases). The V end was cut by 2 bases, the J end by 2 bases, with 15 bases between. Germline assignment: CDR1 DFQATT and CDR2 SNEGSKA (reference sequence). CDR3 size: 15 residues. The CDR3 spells CSARFRKGGQETQYF. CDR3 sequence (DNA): TGCAGTGCTAGATTTCGCAAGGGCGGGCAAGAGACCCAGTACTTC.

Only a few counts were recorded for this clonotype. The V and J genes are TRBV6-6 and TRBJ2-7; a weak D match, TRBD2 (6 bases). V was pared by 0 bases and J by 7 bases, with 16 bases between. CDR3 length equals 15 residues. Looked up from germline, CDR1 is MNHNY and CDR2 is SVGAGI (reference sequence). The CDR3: CASSYSAGTYREQYF. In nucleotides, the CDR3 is TGTGCCAGCAGTTACTCCGCGGGAACGTACCGGGAGCAGTACTTC.